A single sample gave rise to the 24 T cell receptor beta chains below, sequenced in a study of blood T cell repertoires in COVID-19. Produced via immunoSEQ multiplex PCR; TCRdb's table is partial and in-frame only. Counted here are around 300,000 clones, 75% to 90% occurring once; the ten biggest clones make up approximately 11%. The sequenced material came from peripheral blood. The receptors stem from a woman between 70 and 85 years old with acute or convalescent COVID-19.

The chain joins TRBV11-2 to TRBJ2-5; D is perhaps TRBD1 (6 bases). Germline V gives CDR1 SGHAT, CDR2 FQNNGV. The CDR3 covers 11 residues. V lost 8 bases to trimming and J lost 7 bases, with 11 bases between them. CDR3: CASGGQRTQYF. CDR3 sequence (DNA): TGTGCCAGCGGAGGACAGAGGACCCAGTACTTC. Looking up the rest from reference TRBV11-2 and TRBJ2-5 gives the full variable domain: EAGVAQSPRYKIIEKRQSVAFWCNPISGHATLYWYQQILGQGPKLLIQFQNNGVVDDSQLPKDRFSAERLKGVDSTLKIQPAKLEDSAVYLCASGGQRTQYFGPGTRLLVL.

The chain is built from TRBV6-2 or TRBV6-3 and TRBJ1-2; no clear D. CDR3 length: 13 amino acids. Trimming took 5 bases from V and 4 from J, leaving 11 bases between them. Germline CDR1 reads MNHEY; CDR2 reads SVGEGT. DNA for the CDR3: TGTGCCAGCAGTCTACTACCCAGCTATGGCTACACCTTC. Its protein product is CASSLLPSYGYTF.

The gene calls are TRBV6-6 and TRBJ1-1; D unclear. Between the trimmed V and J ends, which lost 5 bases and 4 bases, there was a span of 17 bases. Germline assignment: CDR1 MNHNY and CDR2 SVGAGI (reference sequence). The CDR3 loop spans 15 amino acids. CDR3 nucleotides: TGTGCCAGCAGTGCCGCCGGGAGGTCGGGCACTGAAGCTTTCTTT. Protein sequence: CASSAAGRSGTEAFF.

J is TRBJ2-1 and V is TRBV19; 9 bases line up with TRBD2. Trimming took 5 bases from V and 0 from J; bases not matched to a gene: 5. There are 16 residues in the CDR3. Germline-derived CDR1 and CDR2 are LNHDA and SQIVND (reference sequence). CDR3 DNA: TGTGCCAGTAGTCCTCTAGCGGGGAGCTCCTACAATGAGCAGTTCTTC. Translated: CASSPLAGSSYNEQFF.

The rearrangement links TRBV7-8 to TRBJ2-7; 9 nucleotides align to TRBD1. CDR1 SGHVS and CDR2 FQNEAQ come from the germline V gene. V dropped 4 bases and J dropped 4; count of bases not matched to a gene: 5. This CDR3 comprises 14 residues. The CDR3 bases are TGTGCCAGCAGCTATTGGACAGGGGTGTACGAGCAGTACTTC. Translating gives CASSYWTGVYEQYF.

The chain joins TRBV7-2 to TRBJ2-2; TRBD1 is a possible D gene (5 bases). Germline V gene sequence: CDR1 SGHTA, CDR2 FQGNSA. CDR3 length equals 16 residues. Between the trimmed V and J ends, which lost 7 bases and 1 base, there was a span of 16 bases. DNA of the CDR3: TGTGCCAGCACTGCGCAGGGCGGATTGAACACCGGGGAGCTGTTTTTT. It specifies CASTAQGGLNTGELFF.

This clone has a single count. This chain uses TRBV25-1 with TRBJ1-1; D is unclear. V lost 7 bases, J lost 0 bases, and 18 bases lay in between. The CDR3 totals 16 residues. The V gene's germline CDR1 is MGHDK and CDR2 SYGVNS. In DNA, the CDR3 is TGTGCCAGCACCCCGAAGGCGCCGGGGATGAACACTGAAGCTTTCTTT. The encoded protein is CASTPKAPGMNTEAFF.

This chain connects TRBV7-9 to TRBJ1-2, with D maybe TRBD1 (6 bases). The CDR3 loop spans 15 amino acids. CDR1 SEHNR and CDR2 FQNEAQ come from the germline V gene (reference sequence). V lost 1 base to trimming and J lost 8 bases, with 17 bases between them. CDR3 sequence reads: CASSLEPGGYGGYTF. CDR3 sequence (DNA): TGTGCCAGCAGCTTAGAGCCTGGGGGCTATGGCGGCTACACCTTC.

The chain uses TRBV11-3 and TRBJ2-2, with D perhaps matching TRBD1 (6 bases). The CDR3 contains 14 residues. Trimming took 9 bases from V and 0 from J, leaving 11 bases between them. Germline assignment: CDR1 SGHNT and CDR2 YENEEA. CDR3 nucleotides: TGTGCCAGTCGCCGACAGGCGAACACCGGGGAGCTGTTTTTT. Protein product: CASRRQANTGELFF.

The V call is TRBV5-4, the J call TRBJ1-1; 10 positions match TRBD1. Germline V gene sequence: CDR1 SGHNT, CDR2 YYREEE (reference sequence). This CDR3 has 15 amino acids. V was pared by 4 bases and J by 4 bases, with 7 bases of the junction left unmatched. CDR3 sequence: CASSRPGQGTTEAFF. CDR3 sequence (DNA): TGTGCCAGCAGCCGACCGGGACAGGGGACCACTGAAGCTTTCTTT.

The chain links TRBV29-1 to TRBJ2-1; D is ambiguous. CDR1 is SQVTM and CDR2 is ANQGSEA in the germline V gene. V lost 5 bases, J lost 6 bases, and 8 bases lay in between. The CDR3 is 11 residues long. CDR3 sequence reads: CSVNGFNEQFF. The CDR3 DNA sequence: TGCAGCGTTAACGGTTTCAATGAGCAGTTCTTC.

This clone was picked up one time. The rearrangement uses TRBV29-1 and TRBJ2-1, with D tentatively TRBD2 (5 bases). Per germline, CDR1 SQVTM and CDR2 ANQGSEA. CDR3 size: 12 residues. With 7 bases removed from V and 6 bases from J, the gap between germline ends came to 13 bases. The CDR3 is CSAHRGGNEQFF. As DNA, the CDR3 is TGCAGCGCCCACCGTGGAGGCAATGAGCAGTTCTTC.

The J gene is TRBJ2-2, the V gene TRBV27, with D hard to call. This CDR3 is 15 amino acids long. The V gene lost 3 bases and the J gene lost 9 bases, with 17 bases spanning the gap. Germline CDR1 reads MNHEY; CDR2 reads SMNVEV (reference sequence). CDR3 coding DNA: TGTGCCAGCAGTTTGAATGAGGTTTCACGAAGGGAGCTGTTTTTT. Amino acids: CASSLNEVSRRELFF.

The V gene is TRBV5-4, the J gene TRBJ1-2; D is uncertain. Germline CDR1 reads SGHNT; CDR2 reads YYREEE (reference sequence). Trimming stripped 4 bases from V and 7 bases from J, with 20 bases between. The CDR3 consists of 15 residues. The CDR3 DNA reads TGTGCCAGCAGCCCCCAGGTCCCGGGGAACCCTGGCTACACCTTC. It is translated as CASSPQVPGNPGYTF.

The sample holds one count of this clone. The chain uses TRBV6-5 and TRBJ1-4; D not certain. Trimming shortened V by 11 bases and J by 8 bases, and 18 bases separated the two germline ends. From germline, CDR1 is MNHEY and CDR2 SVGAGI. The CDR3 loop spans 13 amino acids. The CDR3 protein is CAGRGQVGEKLFF. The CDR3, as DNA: TGTGCCGGACGAGGGCAGGTTGGGGAAAAACTGTTTTTT.

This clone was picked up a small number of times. The CDR3 sequence: CASSRTGSEPFYGYTF. CDR3 in DNA: TGTGCCAGCAGTCGGACAGGTAGCGAGCCCTTCTATGGCTACACCTTC. J is TRBJ1-2 and V is TRBV6-2 or TRBV6-3; 7 bases align to TRBD1. The germline gives CDR1 MNHEY, CDR2 SVGEGT. After removal of 5 bases from V and 4 bases from J, the junction contained 13 bases not matched to a gene. This CDR3 region has 16 residues.

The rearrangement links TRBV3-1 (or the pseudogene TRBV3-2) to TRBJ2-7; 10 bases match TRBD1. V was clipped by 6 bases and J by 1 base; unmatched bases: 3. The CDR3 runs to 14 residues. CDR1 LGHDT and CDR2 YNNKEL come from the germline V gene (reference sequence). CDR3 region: CASSLDRGSYEQYF. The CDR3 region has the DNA TGTGCCAGCAGTTTGGACAGGGGGTCCTACGAGCAGTACTTC.

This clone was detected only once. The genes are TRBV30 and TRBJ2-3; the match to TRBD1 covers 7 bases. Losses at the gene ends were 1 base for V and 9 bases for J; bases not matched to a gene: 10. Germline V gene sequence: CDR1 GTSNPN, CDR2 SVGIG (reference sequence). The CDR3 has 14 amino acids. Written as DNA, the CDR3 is TGTGCCTGGAGTGCGAGACAGGGTTTAATGACGCAGTATTTT. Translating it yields CAWSARQGLMTQYF.

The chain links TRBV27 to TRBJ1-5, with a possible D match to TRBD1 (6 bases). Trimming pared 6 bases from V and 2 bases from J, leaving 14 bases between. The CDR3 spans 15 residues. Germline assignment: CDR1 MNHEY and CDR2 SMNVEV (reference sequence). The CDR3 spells CASSPRGAGNQPQHF. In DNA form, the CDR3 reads TGTGCCAGCAGCCCCAGGGGTGCTGGCAATCAGCCCCAGCATTTT.

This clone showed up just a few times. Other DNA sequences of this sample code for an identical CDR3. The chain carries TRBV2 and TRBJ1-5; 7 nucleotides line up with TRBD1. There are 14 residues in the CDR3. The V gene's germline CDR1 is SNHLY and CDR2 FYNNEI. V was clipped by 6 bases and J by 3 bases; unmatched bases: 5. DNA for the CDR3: TGTGCCAGCAGCGAGACAGGGTTCAATCAGCCCCAGCATTTT. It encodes CASSETGFNQPQHF.

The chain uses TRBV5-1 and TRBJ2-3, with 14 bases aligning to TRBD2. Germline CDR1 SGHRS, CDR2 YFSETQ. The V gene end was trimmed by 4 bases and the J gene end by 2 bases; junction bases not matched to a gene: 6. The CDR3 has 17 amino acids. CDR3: CASSPGLAGVHTDTQYF. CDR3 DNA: TGCGCCAGCAGCCCGGGACTAGCGGGGGTCCACACAGATACGCAGTATTTT.

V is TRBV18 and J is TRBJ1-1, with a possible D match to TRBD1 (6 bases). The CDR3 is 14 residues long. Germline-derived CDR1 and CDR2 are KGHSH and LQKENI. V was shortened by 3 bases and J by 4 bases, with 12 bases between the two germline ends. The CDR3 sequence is CASSPTGLSTEAFF. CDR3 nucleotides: TGTGCCAGCTCACCGACAGGACTCAGCACTGAAGCTTTCTTT.

CDR3 sequence (DNA): TGTGCCAGCAGCTCGGGTCACGGAAGCAATCAGCCCCAGCATTTT. Its protein product is CASSSGHGSNQPQHF. V usage is TRBV5-6 and J usage is TRBJ1-5; D not resolved. This CDR3 comprises 15 residues. Looked up from germline, CDR1 is SGHDT and CDR2 is YYEEEE. The V and J ends lost 3 bases and 1 base respectively, with 11 bases between them.

DNA of the CDR3: TGTGCCAGCAGTTACTCGCAAGCGGGGGGGGAAGATACGCAGTATTTT. It specifies CASSYSQAGGEDTQYF. The chain links TRBV6-2 or TRBV6-3 to TRBJ2-3; TRBD2 matches at 10 bases. CDR3 length equals 16 residues. CDR1 MNHEY and CDR2 SVGEGT come from the germline V gene. V was pared by 0 bases and J by 5 bases, with 5 bases of the junction left unmatched.